A single sample gave rise to the 17 T cell receptor beta chains below, sequenced in a study of vaccination and CD4 T cells after COVID-19. These TCRs' antigens remain unknown. Stated treatment: approximately 9-day PBMC culture with coronavirus spike peptide pools or control peptides (ViraFEST assay). The Oncomine TCR Beta short-read assay generated sequence data from the DNA of cultured CD4+ T cells. Using its own MiXCR run on the PCR reads, TCRdb lists one record per CDR3 protein. The repertoire holds 3,500 to 5,000 distinct CDR3 sequences, with roughly 70% as singletons. Input material: CD4+ T cells from blood, cultured in vitro. All receptors come from a human donor who had recovered from COVID-19.

The chain links TRBV7-2 to TRBJ1-5; D is uncertain. V was clipped by 5 bases and J by 6 bases, with 8 bases between them. The germline gives CDR1 SGHTA, CDR2 FQGNSA. CDR3 length: 12 amino acids. CDR3 nucleotide sequence: TGTGCCAGCAGCCTGGGGTTTCAGCCCCAGCATTTT. It yields the protein CASSLGFQPQHF. The entire variable domain, with the rest obtained from reference TRBV7-2 and TRBJ1-5, is as follows: GAGVSQSPSNKVTEKGKDVELRCDPISGHTALYWYRQSLGQGLEFLIYFQGNSAPDKSGLPSDRFSAERTGGSVSTLTIQRTQQEDSAVYLCASSLGFQPQHFGDGTRLSIL.

This clonotype appeared a few times. The chain carries TRBV6-1 and TRBJ1-3; D gene ambiguous. V gave up 9 bases and J gave up 2 bases, with 20 bases separating them. This CDR3 comprises 16 residues. Germline V gene lookup returns CDR1 MNHNS and CDR2 SASEGT. The CDR3 DNA reads as TGTGCCAGTACGATGTCCACGGCTGGTGCTGGAAACACCATATATTTT. Translated: CASTMSTAGAGNTIYF.

The rearrangement links TRBV27 to TRBJ2-2, with D hard to call. The V gene lost 2 bases and the J gene lost 13 bases, with 11 bases spanning the gap. CDR3 size: 12 residues. Per germline, CDR1 MNHEY and CDR2 SMNVEV (reference sequence). The CDR3 DNA follows: TGTGCCAGCAGTTTAATTGGTGGTTCGCTGTTTTTT. The encoded protein is CASSLIGGSLFF.

The V gene is TRBV14, the J gene TRBJ1-1, with TRBD1 matching over 7 bases. The trim removed 2 bases at V and 10 bases at J, leaving 7 bases unmatched. CDR3 length: 13 residues. CDR1 is SGHDN and CDR2 is FVKESK in the germline V gene. CDR3 sequence reads: CASSQIGGIGAFF. In DNA, the CDR3 is TGTGCCAGCAGCCAAATAGGGGGCATCGGAGCTTTCTTT.

With respect to this clonotype: A much larger clone is a single base away; this may be a read error. The CDR3 region has the DNA TGCGGTGCTGAACAGGGGGCCGGGGAGCTGTTTTTT. It codes for CGAEQGAGELFF. The genes are TRBV20-1 and TRBJ2-2, with TRBD1 identical over 8 bases. CDR1 is DFQATT, CDR2 SNEGSKA, per germline (reference sequence). The CDR3 runs 12 residues.

In this sample, this clonotype turned up once. The V gene is TRBV7-2, the J gene TRBJ1-5; 9 bases are shared with TRBD1. The V gene's germline CDR1 is SGHTA and CDR2 FQGNSA. V gave up 5 bases and J gave up 7 bases; unmatched junction bases: 9. The CDR3 loop spans 15 amino acids. In nucleotides, the CDR3 is TGTGCCAGCAGCATACAGGGGGCGGGCGGCCAGCCCCAGCATTTT. Encoded protein: CASSIQGAGGQPQHF.

The chain joins TRBV25-1 to TRBJ2-7; 8 bases map to TRBD1. V lost 2 bases, J lost 2 bases, and 2 bases stayed unmatched. This CDR3 is 14 amino acids long. Germline V lookup: CDR1 MGHDK, CDR2 SYGVNS. Here the CDR3 reads CASSEEQGAYEQYF. The CDR3 coding sequence is TGTGCCAGCAGTGAAGAACAGGGGGCCTACGAGCAGTACTTC.

Written as DNA, the CDR3 is TGTGCCAGCAGTTATCTGGACAGCTATGGCTACACCTTC. This translates into CASSYLDSYGYTF. The chain uses TRBV6-5 and TRBJ1-2; D may be TRBD1 (6 bases). This CDR3 contains 13 residues. Trimming cost V 3 bases and J 4 bases, with 9 bases left between them. Germline V lookup: CDR1 MNHEY, CDR2 SVGAGI.

The rearrangement joins TRBV6-1 to TRBJ2-1, with a tentative D call TRBD1 (6 bases). The CDR3 runs to 15 residues. Germline CDR1 reads MNHNS; CDR2 reads SASEGT. Trimming took off 5 bases at V and 2 bases at J, with 13 bases between the two ends. The CDR3 DNA reads as TGTGCCAGCAGTCGTACAGGGTTCGCCTACAATGAGCAGTTCTTC. Translated: CASSRTGFAYNEQFF.

This rearrangement joins TRBV15 to TRBJ2-3, with TRBD1 matching over 8 bases. The J segment lost 2 bases and the V segment lost 0 bases, leaving 13 bases of the junction unmatched. The CDR3 length is 19 residues. Germline CDR1 and CDR2: LNHNV and YYDKDF (reference sequence). For the CDR3, the DNA is TGTGCCACCAGCAGAGATGGGTTCGCGACAGGGGATCTCACAGATACGCAGTATTTT. Protein product: CATSRDGFATGDLTDTQYF.

This clonotype was counted between two and nine times. The chain links TRBV15 to TRBJ1-5; D not resolved. The V gene lost 0 bases and the J gene lost 12 bases, with 9 bases spanning the gap. The CDR3 sequence is 12 residues long. Germline V CDR1 and CDR2: LNHNV, YYDKDF (reference sequence). CDR3: CATSRDLGGQHF. Written as DNA, the CDR3 is TGTGCCACCAGCAGAGATCTGGGCGGCCAGCATTTT. Looking up the rest from reference TRBV15 and TRBJ1-5 gives the full variable domain: DAMVIQNPRYQVTQFGKPVTLSCSQTLNHNVMYWYQQKSSQAPKLLFHYYDKDFNNEADTPDNFQSRRPNTSFCFLDIRSPGLGDTAMYLCATSRDLGGQHFGDGTRLSIL.

The chain employs TRBV20-1 and TRBJ1-1; 10 nucleotides line up with TRBD1. The CDR3 length is 14 residues. Unmatched junction bases numbered 4, after V lost 5 bases and J lost 1 base. The V gene's germline CDR1 is DFQATT and CDR2 SNEGSKA (reference sequence). CDR3 DNA sequence: TGCAGTGCTGAGACAGGGGGCTGGAACACTGAAGCTTTCTTT. Translation gives CSAETGGWNTEAFF.

The rearrangement uses TRBV7-2 and TRBJ1-2, with D possibly TRBD1 on 5 matching bases. Trimming took off 4 bases at V and 5 bases at J, with 20 bases between the two ends. This CDR3 is built from 16 residues. Germline-derived CDR1 and CDR2 are SGHTA and FQGNSA. The DNA of the CDR3 is TGTGCCAGCAGCTCCGGAGCCCTTGAAGGGGTTTATGGCTACACCTTC. Translating gives CASSSGALEGVYGYTF. Combining the CDR3 with reference TRBV7-2 and TRBJ1-2 gives the whole variable domain GAGVSQSPSNKVTEKGKDVELRCDPISGHTALYWYRQSLGQGLEFLIYFQGNSAPDKSGLPSDRFSAERTGGSVSTLTIQRTQQEDSAVYLCASSSGALEGVYGYTFGSGTRLTVV.

This chain uses TRBV19 with TRBJ1-1; D ambiguous. This CDR3 has 12 amino acids. Trimming removed 5 bases from V and 7 bases from J, with 11 bases in between. Germline values: CDR1 LNHDA, CDR2 SQIVND (reference sequence). The CDR3 nucleotides read TGTGCCAGTAGTCCCTGGTCTTTTGAAGCTTTCTTT. As protein: CASSPWSFEAFF.

The rearrangement joins TRBV21-1 to TRBJ1-2; TRBD1 was called by the table and not checked on the DNA. TRBV21-1 is a recognized pseudogene. There are 12 residues in the CDR3. This chain's CDR3 is CASTSQGVGYTF. The CDR3 region has the DNA TGTGCCAGCACCTCACAGGGGGTTGGCTACACCTTC.

This clonotype is deemed medium-sized. This chain uses TRBV12-3 or TRBV12-4 with TRBJ2-2; no clear D gene. CDR3 size: 12 residues. Trimming took 4 bases from V and 7 from J, leaving 7 bases between them. The CDR3 DNA sequence: TGTGCCAGCAGTTATTTGGTCGGGGAGCTGTTTTTT. It is translated as CASSYLVGELFF.

The chain carries TRBV20-1 and TRBJ2-2; D is uncertain. The V and J ends lost 5 bases and 2 bases respectively, with 15 bases between them. The germline V gene has CDR1 DFQATT and CDR2 SNEGSKA (reference sequence). This CDR3 has 15 amino acids. CDR3 amino acids: CSAPNSQLNTGELFF. In DNA, the CDR3 is TGCAGTGCTCCCAATTCACAGCTTAACACCGGGGAGCTGTTTTTT.